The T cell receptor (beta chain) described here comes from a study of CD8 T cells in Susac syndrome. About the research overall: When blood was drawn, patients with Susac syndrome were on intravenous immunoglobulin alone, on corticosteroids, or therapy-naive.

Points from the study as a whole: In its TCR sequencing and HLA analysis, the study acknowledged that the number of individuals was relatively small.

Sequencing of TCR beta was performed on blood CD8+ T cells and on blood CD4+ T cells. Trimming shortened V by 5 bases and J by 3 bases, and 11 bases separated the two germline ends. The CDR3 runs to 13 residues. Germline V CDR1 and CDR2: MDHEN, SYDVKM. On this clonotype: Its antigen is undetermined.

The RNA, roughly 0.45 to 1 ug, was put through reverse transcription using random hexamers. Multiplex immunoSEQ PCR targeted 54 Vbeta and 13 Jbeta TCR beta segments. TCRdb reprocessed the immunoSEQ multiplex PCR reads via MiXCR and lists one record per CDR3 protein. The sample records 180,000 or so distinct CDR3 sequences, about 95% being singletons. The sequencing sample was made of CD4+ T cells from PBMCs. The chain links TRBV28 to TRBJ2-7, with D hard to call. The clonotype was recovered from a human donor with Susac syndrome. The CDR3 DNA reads TGTGCCAGCAGTACCACCCCTCTCTACGAGCAGTACTTC. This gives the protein CASSTTPLYEQYF.